One and the same sample provided the 8 T cell receptor beta chains below, sequenced in a study of T cell clonality in common variable immunodeficiency (dated by TCRdb to the mid-2010s). Study-wide conclusions, independent of this receptor: CVID TCRbeta sequences reportedly showed fewer deletions and N-nucleotide insertions and lacked highly modified clones with 13 or more V deletions.

The library was built by means of the immunoSEQ multiplex PCR assay. TCRdb took this table from immuneACCESS and kept in-frame rearrangements with V and J called. Such tables lack part of the clones; where checked against another copy, unresolved V genes explain under half of the gap, and the rest is unexplained. With fewer than 30,000 clones recorded, this sample contains no clone counted only once. 3.2% of the sample belongs to the ten largest clones. The antigens for these receptors are not known. Sequences were obtained from peripheral blood mononuclear cells. The receptors were sampled from a human donor with common variable immunodeficiency.

Worth noting for this clone: Read data end 3 residues before the CDR3 end; the end is taken from the germline J gene. This same CDR3 is encoded by further DNA sequences in the sample. This chain links TRBV19 with TRBJ2-3; 7 nucleotides line up with TRBD1. The germline CDR1 and CDR2 sequences are LNHDA and SQIVND (reference sequence). The CDR3 runs 14 residues. CDR3 DNA, as far as it was read: TGTGCCAGTAGTAACCGGGACAGAGTGTGGACG. This codes for CASSNRDRVWT. The complete CDR3 reads CASSNRDRVWTQYF.

By its share, this clone is medium-sized. The read comes to an end 3 residues before the CDR3 does, leaving the germline J gene to fill in the end. V is TRBV10-3 and J is TRBJ1-2; TRBD1 might be the D (5 bases). The CDR3 contains 13 residues. V lost 4 bases, J lost 2 bases, and 8 bases lay in between. CDR1 and CDR2 (germline): ENHRY, SYGVKD. CDR3 residues: CAISGGQNYGYTF. Partial CDR3 DNA: TGTGCCATCAGTGGCGGACAAAACTATGGC.

In the case of this clone: Sequencing ends 3 residues short of the CDR3 end; the germline J gene provides the rest. The V call is TRBV30, the J call TRBJ1-5; D possibly corresponds to TRBD1 (5 bases). Germline CDR1 is GTSNPN and CDR2 is SVGIG (reference sequence). Trimming removed 2 bases from V and 5 bases from J, with 13 bases in between. The CDR3 is 14 amino acids. CDR3 DNA, as far as it was read: TGTGCCTGGAGTATATCACAGGCGGATCAGCCC. Amino acids: CAWSISQADQP. In full, the CDR3 is CAWSISQADQPQHF.

The CDR3 DNA, read in part, is TGTGCCAGCAGCTCCGGGACTAGGGGATCCGGGGAG. Translation: CASSSGTRGSGE. The CDR3 in full is CASSSGTRGSGELFF. The rearrangement links TRBV7-2 to TRBJ2-2, with 8 bases identical to TRBD2. With the read ending 3 residues before the CDR3 end, the germline J gene is used to fill in that end. Unmatched junction bases numbered 7, after V lost 4 bases and J lost 6 bases. This CDR3 is built from 15 residues. Germline CDR1 is SGHTA and CDR2 is FQGNSA.

The sample holds many counts of this clone. Sequencing ends 3 residues short of the CDR3 end; the germline J gene provides the rest. V usage is TRBV7-8 and J usage is TRBJ2-7; 7 bases line up with TRBD2. Trimming removed 5 bases from V and 3 bases from J; junction bases left unmatched: 7. Germline CDR1 reads SGHVS; CDR2 reads FQNEAQ. This CDR3 has 14 amino acids. The sequenced CDR3 bases are TGTGCCAGCAGCCCCGCCGGGACTAACTACGAG. This gives the protein CASSPAGTNYE. The full CDR3 sequence reads CASSPAGTNYEQYF.

This clone was found a few times. The read halts 3 residues ahead of the CDR3 end, with the missing end drawn from the germline J gene. The V and J genes are TRBV2 and TRBJ2-5; the D gene is possibly TRBD2 (6 bases). Trimming shortened V by 4 bases and J by 5 bases, and 20 bases separated the two germline ends. The CDR3 is 16 amino acids. Germline V gene sequence: CDR1 SNHLY, CDR2 FYNNEI. This chain's CDR3 is CASSALAQPTMETQYF. Partial CDR3 DNA: TGTGCCAGCAGTGCACTAGCCCAACCCACCATGGAGACC.

This clone showed up just a few times. The CDR3 is cut off 3 residues early in the read; its end comes from the germline J gene. The genes are TRBV19 and TRBJ1-6; D perhaps matches TRBD1 (5 bases). The CDR3 spans 13 residues. In germline, CDR1 is LNHDA, CDR2 SQIVND (reference sequence). CDR3 residues: CASSQTVQDPLHF. Incomplete CDR3 DNA: TGTGCCAGTAGCCAGACAGTGCAGGATCCC.

This clone has ten or more counts. The sequenced fragment ends 3 residues before the CDR3 boundary, so the rest is inferred from the germline J gene. The chain recombines TRBV7-8 with TRBJ2-1; 8 bases align to TRBD2. V was clipped by 6 bases and J by 8 bases; unmatched bases: 15. Germline V gene sequence: CDR1 SGHVS, CDR2 FQNEAQ. This CDR3 is 16 amino acids long. The covered CDR3 bases are TGTGCCAGCAGGCGTAGGAGGCTAAGCGGGAGCGATGAG. Translation gives CASRRRRLSGSDE. The CDR3 reads in full as CASRRRRLSGSDEQFF.